This T cell receptor (beta chain) was recovered during a study of blood T cell repertoires in COVID-19. Turning to the study itself: From T cells, B-cell-depleted T cells, or PBMCs came the material, which was cDNA or gDNA.

Trimming removed 6 bases at V and 4 bases at J, with 9 bases between. The V gene's germline CDR1 is LNHDA and CDR2 SQIVND (reference sequence). The CDR3 covers 12 residues. This table comes from immunoSEQ multiplex PCR, and its TCRdb copy is limited to in-frame clones, with some not included. The table lists roughly 65,000 clones, about nine tenths of them singletons. This sequence joins TRBV19 and TRBJ1-1; TRBD1 might be the D (6 bases). This TCR came from a woman in her fifties or sixties with acute or convalescent COVID-19. Sequencing used peripheral blood. CDR3 sequence (DNA): TGTGCCAGTAGAAGACAGGCCACTGAAGCTTTCTTT. Its protein product is CASRRQATEAFF.